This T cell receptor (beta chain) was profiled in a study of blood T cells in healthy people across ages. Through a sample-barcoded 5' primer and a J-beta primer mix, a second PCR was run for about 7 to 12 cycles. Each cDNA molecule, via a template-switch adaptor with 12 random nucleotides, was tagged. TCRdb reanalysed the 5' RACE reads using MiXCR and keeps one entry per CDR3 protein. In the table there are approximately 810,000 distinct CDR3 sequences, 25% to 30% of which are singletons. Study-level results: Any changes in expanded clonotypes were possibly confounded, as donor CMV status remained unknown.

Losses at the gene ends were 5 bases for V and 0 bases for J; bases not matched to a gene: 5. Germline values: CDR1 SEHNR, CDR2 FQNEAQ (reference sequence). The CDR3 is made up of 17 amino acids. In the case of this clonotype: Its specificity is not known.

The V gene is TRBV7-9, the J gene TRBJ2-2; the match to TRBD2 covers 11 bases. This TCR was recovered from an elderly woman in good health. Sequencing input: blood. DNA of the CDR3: TGTGCCAGCAGCCAACTAGCGGGGGACGCGAACACCGGGGAGCTGTTTTTT. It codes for CASSQLAGDANTGELFF.